This entry describes one TCR beta chain. The source of the sample is a study of blood T cell repertoires in COVID-19. Study summary: The samples span acute and convalescent COVID-19 from the United States, Italy and Spain.

Assay used: immunoSEQ multiplex PCR; TCRdb lists only in-frame clones, some missing. The sample has under 250,000 clones; about 90% are singletons. The CDR3 has 14 amino acids. Germline assignment: CDR1 LGHDT and CDR2 YNNKEL (reference sequence). V shed 1 base, J shed 5 bases, and the junction held 3 bases outside the gene matches. This receptor was obtained from a man between 60 and 70 years old with COVID-19, enrolled during active disease. The sequenced material came from peripheral blood. V is TRBV3-1 (or the pseudogene TRBV3-2) and J is TRBJ1-2; 8 bases agree with TRBD1. CDR3 DNA sequence: TGTGCCAGCAGCCAAGGGACAGGGACATATGGCTACACCTTC. Translating it yields CASSQGTGTYGYTF.